This T cell receptor (beta chain) was sequenced for a study of T cells expressing NK-cell markers (TCRdb year 2020). Describing the broader study: TCR beta-chain repertoires were profiled in sorted CD3+CD56+NKG2C+, CD3+CD56+NKG2C- and CD3+CD56-NKG2C+ T-cell subsets from eight donors. Sequencing of the libraries produced 2 x 150 bp reads on Illumina HiSeq 2000/2500, MiSeq or NextSeq. The study sequenced eight donors, all healthy volunteers chosen at random: three men and five women. Seven of the eight sequenced donors were HCMV-seropositive and one was HCMV-seronegative. Overall study outcomes, separate from this receptor: It remained unclear whether the expanded NKG2C-expressing T cell clones were specific for HCMV antigens. In several donors, the dominant CD3+CD56+NKG2C+ clonotypes were found to rank among the top 10 CD8+ clonotypes and to make up about 1.0-7.5% of CD8+ T cells. Those dominant clonotypes were again the most abundant among CD3+CD56-NKG2C+ cells in four donors, at about 25-60.1%.

A word on this clonotype: The antigen it recognizes is unknown.

Including cysteine and phenylalanine, the CDR3 has 15 amino acids. DNA for this receptor is not on file. Taken from the germline V gene (reference sequence), the CDR1 and CDR2 loops are SEHNR and FQNEAQ. HCMV serostatus was determined by detecting HCMV-specific IgG in serum with a commercial ELISA kit. Ficoll density gradient centrifugation was used to isolate peripheral blood mononuclear cells from blood. The sequencer listed for this sample is Illumina HiSeq 2000. TCR beta cDNA libraries were prepared using 5'RACE template switching, which introduced a universal primer site and unique molecular identifiers. cDNA synthesis was primed from the TCR beta constant segment and was followed by two successive PCR amplification steps. The paper's data handling went like this. MIGEC was used to demultiplex reads and group reads by UMI, and MiTCR was used to assemble and quantify clonotypes. To exclude erroneous sequences, only TCR cDNA sequences supported by at least two reads were retained. Downstream repertoire analysis used the tcR package, and clonotypes were matched across fractions by CDR3 nucleotide sequence plus V segment. VDJmatch was used to annotate antigen specificity against VDJdb, with one amino acid substitution in CDR3 allowed. The reads were reprocessed in TCRdb, with one entry per CDR3 protein sequence and no accompanying DNA. These V and J calls derive from TCRdb rather than the authors' analysis. The table for this sample shows 250,000 or so distinct CDR3 sequences. The top ten hold more than 3.5% of the sample.

The TCR originated in a woman between 18 and 75 years old in good health. What was sequenced was blood T cells: a sorted CD56 or NKG2C T cell subset, CD4+ or CD8+ T cells, or bulk PBMC T cells (not recorded which). The chain links TRBV7-9 with TRBJ2-1; the D gene TCRdb calls, TRBD1, cannot be checked with no DNA. The CDR3 here reads CASSPSPSSYNEQFF.